Presented here are 17 T cell receptor beta chains from one specimen sequenced in a study of T cells in Graves' hyperthyroidism and ophthalmopathy. Amplified regions were TCR beta CDR3 sequences from RNA transcripts. First-round RT-PCR targeting the TCR CDR3 was performed with the HTBI primer set. MiXCR, applied by TCRdb to the multiplex PCR reads, yields one record per CDR3 protein. This sample has under 350,000 distinct CDR3 sequences, with roughly 18% found just once. What was sequenced was blood. These receptors were taken from a woman aged 45 to 65 with Graves' hyperthyroidism.

The table lists this clonotype with a few counts. The chain is built from TRBV19 and TRBJ2-2; TRBD1 is a possible D gene (5 bases). The germline gives CDR1 LNHDA, CDR2 SQIVND (reference sequence). The ends were cut back, 7 bases at V and 6 bases at J, with 15 bases in the middle. The CDR3 consists of 14 residues. CDR3 region: CASNPGRASGELFF. The CDR3 region has the DNA TGTGCCAGTAACCCGGGCAGGGCGTCCGGGGAGCTGTTTTTT.

This clonotype has ten or more counts. The chain recombines TRBV2 with TRBJ2-3; TRBD1 matches at 7 bases. V lost 6 bases, J lost 4 bases, and 16 bases stayed unmatched. The germline CDR1 and CDR2 sequences are SNHLY and FYNNEI. This CDR3 is 17 amino acids long. CDR3 amino acids: CASSMTAASTGADTQYF. CDR3 sequence (DNA): TGTGCCAGCAGCATGACCGCGGCATCCACAGGGGCAGATACGCAGTATTTT.

The rearrangement joins TRBV7-8 to TRBJ1-1; D is possibly TRBD1 (5 bases). Germline CDR1 is SGHVS and CDR2 is FQNEAQ. The CDR3 extends over 15 amino acids. Trimming took 3 bases from V and 4 from J, leaving 15 bases between them. CDR3 protein: CASSLGPLPPTEAFF. Here the CDR3 DNA reads TGTGCCAGCAGCTTGGGGCCACTACCCCCCACTGAAGCTTTCTTT.

Turning to this clonotype: This may be a read error, as it is one base from a much larger clone. The chain uses TRBV20-1 and TRBJ2-2; D unclear. The ends were cut back, 1 base at V and 1 base at J, with 7 bases in the middle. The length of the CDR3 is 14 residues. Germline CDR1 DFQATT, CDR2 SNEGSKA (reference sequence). Written as DNA, the CDR3 is TGCAGTGCTAGAGGTACGGTGAACACCGGGGAGCTGTTTTTT. It codes for CSARGTVNTGELFF.

This clonotype was counted at least ten times. The CDR3 DNA follows: TGTGCCAGCAGTCCTATCGGACTAGCGGGGGGGCAAGAGACCCAGTACTTC. It specifies CASSPIGLAGGQETQYF. The V gene is TRBV12-3 or TRBV12-4, the J gene TRBJ2-5; 15 nucleotides line up with TRBD2. V was pared by 5 bases and J by 2 bases, with 6 bases of the junction left unmatched. This CDR3 has 17 amino acids.

As for this clonotype: In this CDR3 the conserved last residue, phenylalanine or tryptophan, is missing, so a read error is likely. The chain has TRBV6-2 or TRBV6-3 and TRBJ2-3; 10 bases align to TRBD2. The CDR3 runs 16 residues. Germline lookup yields CDR1 MNHEY and CDR2 SVGEGT. The junction had 5 bases not matched to a gene; V was cut back by 5 bases and J by 0 bases. DNA of the CDR3: TGTGCCAGCAGTGCCGGACTAGCGGACAGCACAGATACGCAGTATTCT. Its translation: CASSAGLADSTDTQYS.

This clonotype occurred many times. The rearrangement uses TRBV27 and TRBJ2-3, with 11 bases identical to TRBD2. The V and J ends lost 6 bases and 0 bases, in that order; junction bases with no gene match: 20. This CDR3 contains 21 residues. Per the germline V gene, CDR1 is MNHEY and CDR2 is SMNVEV (reference sequence). The CDR3 DNA reads as TGTGCCAGCAGCAATACAATAGCGGGAGGGCCCCCGAACTCTAGCACAGATACGCAGTATTTT. This sequence encodes CASSNTIAGGPPNSSTDTQYF.

This clonotype has more than one count but fewer than ten. V is TRBV27 and J is TRBJ1-2; a weak D match, TRBD1 (6 bases). The V gene's germline CDR1 is MNHEY and CDR2 SMNVEV (reference sequence). Deletions cut 5 bases from V and 8 bases from J, with 18 bases between. There are 14 residues in the CDR3. The CDR3 region is CASSEPGASRGYTF. CDR3 nucleotides: TGTGCCAGCAGTGAACCAGGGGCGAGTAGGGGCTACACCTTC.

This clonotype was detected ten times or more. The J gene is TRBJ2-5, the V gene TRBV11-2, with TRBD2 matching 12 bases. Trimming took 3 bases from V and 4 from J; bases not matched to a gene: 3. Germline CDR1 is SGHAT and CDR2 is FQNNGV. This CDR3 contains 15 residues. The CDR3 protein is CASSLLAGGLETQYF. The CDR3 DNA reads TGTGCCAGCAGCTTGCTAGCGGGAGGGCTAGAGACCCAGTACTTC.

This clonotype came up a few times. The chain couples TRBV2 to TRBJ2-5; the D is unclear. The CDR3 is 14 amino acids. The germline V gene has CDR1 SNHLY and CDR2 FYNNEI. The V and J ends lost 7 bases and 1 base respectively, with 13 bases between them. CDR3 nucleotide sequence: TGTGCCAGCAATTACCAGCGATCCCAAGAGACCCAGTACTTC. Encoded protein: CASNYQRSQETQYF.

A few counts support this clonotype. The V and J genes are TRBV5-1 and TRBJ2-1, with 14 bases matching TRBD2. Germline assignment: CDR1 SGHRS and CDR2 YFSETQ. The CDR3 extends over 16 amino acids. V was clipped by 3 bases and J by 7 bases; unmatched bases: 6. CDR3 loop: CASSSETSGRGNEQFF. In DNA form, the CDR3 reads TGCGCCAGCAGCTCTGAGACTAGCGGGAGGGGTAATGAGCAGTTCTTC.

This clonotype came up many times. The rearrangement links TRBV7-8 to TRBJ2-3, with TRBD1 as a possible D gene (6 bases). This CDR3 comprises 14 residues. The germline V gene has CDR1 SGHVS and CDR2 FQNEAQ. Trimming pared 2 bases from V and 4 bases from J, leaving 10 bases between. Here the CDR3 DNA reads TGTGCCAGCAGCTTATCCAGGGGCGCAGATACGCAGTATTTT. The encoded protein is CASSLSRGADTQYF.

This clonotype was recorded many times. The V and J genes are TRBV10-2 and TRBJ1-1; a possible D gene is TRBD1 (6 bases). The CDR3 has 15 residues. Trimming shortened V by 6 bases and J by 0 bases, and 14 bases separated the two germline ends. In germline, CDR1 is WSHSY, CDR2 SAAADI. The CDR3 reads CASRQDSYMNTEAFF. CDR3 coding DNA: TGCGCCAGCAGGCAGGACAGTTACATGAACACTGAAGCTTTCTTT.

This rearrangement joins TRBV19 to TRBJ1-3; 9 bases align to TRBD1. The CDR3 sequence is 16 residues long. After removal of 4 bases from V and 1 base from J, the junction contained 5 bases not matched to a gene. Germline V gene sequence: CDR1 LNHDA, CDR2 SQIVND (reference sequence). CDR3 region: CASSNRDRVSGNTIYF. CDR3 nucleotide sequence: TGTGCCAGTAGTAACCGGGACAGGGTTTCTGGAAACACCATATATTTT. The full variable domain, in which reference TRBV19 and TRBJ1-3 provide the parts outside the CDR3, is DGGITQSPKYLFRKEGQNVTLSCEQNLNHDAMYWYRQDPGQGLRLIYYSQIVNDFQKGDIAEGYSVSREKKESFPLTVTSAQKNPTAFYLCASSNRDRVSGNTIYFGEGSWLTVV.

This clonotype appeared a few times. This chain joins TRBV2 and TRBJ2-6, with D unresolved. The V and J ends lost 1 base and 0 bases respectively, with 7 bases between them. CDR1 SNHLY and CDR2 FYNNEI come from the germline V gene. The CDR3 runs to 16 residues. CDR3 nucleotides: TGTGCCAGCAGTGAAGGGCGCAGCTCTGGGGCCAACGTCCTGACTTTC. It encodes CASSEGRSSGANVLTF.

The chain combines TRBV30 with TRBJ1-5; D gene unclear. This CDR3 contains 16 residues. Germline CDR1 GTSNPN, CDR2 SVGIG (reference sequence). V lost 1 base and J lost 4, with 17 bases in between. CDR3 region: CAWSETVLRNNQPQHF. The CDR3 nucleotides read TGTGCCTGGAGTGAGACGGTACTGAGAAATAATCAGCCCCAGCATTTT.

This clonotype was seen ten or more times. This sequence joins TRBV10-3 and TRBJ2-5, with TRBD2 identical over 10 bases. V was pared by 2 bases and J by 4 bases, with 1 base of the junction left unmatched. Germline loops: CDR1 ENHRY, CDR2 SYGVKD. There are 14 residues in the CDR3. The CDR3 sequence: CAISEASGRETQYF. CDR3 in DNA: TGTGCCATCAGTGAGGCTAGCGGGAGAGAGACCCAGTACTTC.